A single sample gave rise to the 9 T cell receptor beta chains below, sequenced in a study of early T cells in non-severe SARS-CoV-2 infection. TCRdb processed the 5' RACE reads anew with MiXCR; each CDR3 protein has one entry. This sample has 60,000 to 65,000 distinct CDR3 sequences; 7.5% to 9% occur once, and the top ten carry around 15%. Sequencing was performed on whole blood, taken at baseline. These receptor sequences come from an adult who was a healthcare worker with PCR-confirmed SARS-CoV-2 infection or an uninfected control (not recorded which).

This clonotype was recorded at least ten times. This rearrangement joins TRBV5-1 to TRBJ2-4, with TRBD2 identical over 7 bases. With 3 bases clipped from V and 7 bases from J, the junction kept 10 bases outside the gene matches. Per the germline V gene, CDR1 is SGHRS and CDR2 is YFSETQ. The CDR3 runs 15 residues. The CDR3 sequence is CASSSGLESGNIQYF. The CDR3 nucleotides read TGCGCCAGCAGCTCCGGACTAGAGTCGGGCAACATTCAGTACTTC.

The gene calls are TRBV7-6 and TRBJ2-5; the D is unclear. The germline V and J ends were trimmed by 2 bases and 4 bases, with 8 bases remaining between them. CDR3 size: 13 residues. Looked up from germline, CDR1 is SGHVS and CDR2 is FNYEAQ. The CDR3: CASSLMTRETQYF. In nucleotides, the CDR3 is TGTGCCAGCAGCTTAATGACGAGAGAGACCCAGTACTTC.

J is TRBJ2-3 and V is TRBV4-1; no clear D. CDR3 size: 15 residues. V was pared by 5 bases and J by 0 bases, with 12 bases between. The germline gives CDR1 MGHRA, CDR2 YSYEKL. The CDR3 DNA sequence: TGCGCCAGCAGCTACCGACTCGAAAGCACAGATACGCAGTATTTT. It specifies CASSYRLESTDTQYF.

The rearrangement joins TRBV19 to TRBJ2-1; the match to TRBD2 covers 8 bases. The CDR3 sequence is 15 residues long. V lost 3 bases and J lost 4; bases outside the gene matches: 5. Germline V lookup: CDR1 LNHDA, CDR2 SQIVND (reference sequence). CDR3 sequence (DNA): TGTGCCAGTAGTATTATCAGCGGGGGTTACAATGAGCAGTTCTTC. Its protein product is CASSIISGGYNEQFF.

The rearrangement links TRBV7-3 to TRBJ2-1; D is perhaps TRBD2 (6 bases). This CDR3 is 14 amino acids long. Germline-derived CDR1 and CDR2 are SGHTA and FQGTGA. V was clipped by 3 bases and J by 8 bases, with 14 bases between them. In DNA form, the CDR3 reads TGTGCCAGCAGCTTCCGGACGGGGGTGGATGAGCAGTTCTTC. Its translation: CASSFRTGVDEQFF.

In its sample, this clonotype was seen many times. CDR3 residues: CASSLGLPGSGNTIYF. CDR3 DNA sequence: TGTGCCAGCAGCTTAGGCCTGCCAGGCTCTGGAAACACCATATATTTT. The chain joins TRBV7-8 to TRBJ1-3, with D unclear. The CDR3 sequence is 16 residues long. V dropped 1 base and J dropped 0 bases, with 10 bases sitting between them. CDR1 is SGHVS and CDR2 is FQNEAQ in the germline V gene.

This clonotype was recorded at least ten times. The rearrangement uses TRBV2 and TRBJ2-1; D uncertain. Germline V gene data show CDR1 as SNHLY and CDR2 as FYNNEI. V lost 10 bases and J lost 7, with 17 bases in between. The CDR3 loop spans 13 amino acids. This CDR3 is CATVGRVGNEQFF. In DNA, the CDR3 is TGTGCCACCGTTGGTCGCGTCGGAAATGAGCAGTTCTTC.

This chain connects TRBV3-1 to TRBJ2-1, with TRBD2 matching over 7 bases. Germline V gene data show CDR1 as LGHDT and CDR2 as YNNKEL (reference sequence). With 0 bases clipped from V and 2 bases from J, the junction kept 4 bases outside the gene matches. This CDR3 is built from 16 residues. For the CDR3, the DNA is TGTGCCAGCAGCCAAGATGGGAGGGGACCCTACAATGAGCAGTTCTTC. Its translation: CASSQDGRGPYNEQFF.

The chain is built from TRBV19 and TRBJ1-4; D is ambiguous. The CDR3 runs to 11 residues. Germline V gene sequence: CDR1 LNHDA, CDR2 SQIVND (reference sequence). Trimming took 7 bases from V and 4 from J, leaving 4 bases between them. CDR3 protein: CASTHNEKLFF. CDR3 DNA: TGTGCCAGTACCCATAATGAAAAACTGTTTTTT.